This passage covers 19 T cell receptor beta chains from one sample sequenced in a study of vaccination and CD4 T cells after COVID-19. What these receptors recognize is not known. The Oncomine TCR Beta short-read assay generated sequence data from the DNA of cultured CD4+ T cells. TCRdb used MiXCR to reprocess the PCR reads, holding one entry per CDR3 protein. Of approximately 20,000 distinct CDR3 sequences in the sample, around 43% were seen once. Treatment defined: approximately nine-day PBMC culture with coronavirus spike peptide pools or control peptides (ViraFEST assay). This specimen was CD4+ T cells from blood, cultured in vitro, taken before SARS-CoV-2 vaccination. These receptors came from a human donor who had recovered from COVID-19.

This clonotype was counted between two and nine times. V gene TRBV7-2 combines with J gene TRBJ1-6, with 9 bases that match TRBD1. This CDR3 region has 14 residues. The germline V gene encodes CDR1 SGHTA and CDR2 FQGNSA. V gave up 4 bases and J gave up 6 bases; unmatched junction bases: 1. CDR3 in amino acids: CASSWDRVNSPLHF. CDR3 DNA sequence: TGTGCCAGCAGCTGGGACAGGGTTAATTCACCCCTCCACTTT.

This clonotype was found a few times. One junction end disagrees with the germline gene, perhaps due to a read error. The chain joins TRBV6-1 to TRBJ1-1; D not resolved. The CDR3 runs to 15 residues. Germline loops: CDR1 MNHNS, CDR2 SASEGT. CDR3 protein: CASREGGRMNTEAFF. The CDR3 DNA reads TGTGCCAGCAGAGAAGGAGGCCGGATGAACACTGAAGCTTTCTTT.

The rearrangement joins TRBV7-2 to TRBJ2-3; D might be TRBD2 (6 bases). Germline V gene sequence: CDR1 SGHTA, CDR2 FQGNSA. The CDR3 runs 15 residues. Trimming left V 1 base short and J 5 bases short, with 13 bases between. Here the CDR3 DNA reads TGTGCCAGCAGCTTAGTCGGGGCCGGGGGAGATACGCAGTATTTT. This sequence encodes CASSLVGAGGDTQYF. The full variable domain, in which reference TRBV7-2 and TRBJ2-3 provide the parts outside the CDR3, is GAGVSQSPSNKVTEKGKDVELRCDPISGHTALYWYRQSLGQGLEFLIYFQGNSAPDKSGLPSDRFSAERTGGSVSTLTIQRTQQEDSAVYLCASSLVGAGGDTQYFGPGTRLTVL.

The chain combines TRBV6-4 with TRBJ1-1, with D perhaps TRBD1 (6 bases). V was clipped by 6 bases and J by 4 bases, with 15 bases between them. Per germline, CDR1 MRHNA and CDR2 SNTAGT. The CDR3 is 14 residues long. CDR3 DNA sequence: TGTGCCAGCAGGGGGGGGGGCTACGGCACTGAAGCTTTCTTT. Translation: CASRGGGYGTEAFF.

The J gene is TRBJ1-2, the V gene TRBV28; the match to TRBD1 covers 11 bases. This CDR3 has 16 residues. V was clipped by 6 bases and J by 7 bases; unmatched bases: 13. CDR1 is MDHEN, CDR2 SYDVKM, per germline. CDR3 in amino acids: CASSLGSGTGGIGYTF. The DNA for the CDR3 is TGTGCCAGCAGCTTGGGGTCCGGGACAGGGGGAATTGGCTACACCTTC.

The chain uses TRBV6-5 and TRBJ2-1; TRBD2 matches at 12 bases. The V and J ends lost 4 bases and 7 bases, in that order; junction bases with no gene match: 2. Germline CDR1 is MNHEY and CDR2 is SVGAGI. The CDR3 runs 14 residues. The CDR3 region is CASSSGLAGNEQFF. The DNA for the CDR3 is TGTGCCAGCAGTTCGGGACTAGCGGGTAATGAGCAGTTCTTC.

This clonotype appeared a few times. This chain connects TRBV6-1 to TRBJ1-6, with TRBD1 identical over 10 bases. CDR1 and CDR2 from the germline V gene are MNHNS and SASEGT. Losses at the gene ends were 5 bases for V and 8 bases for J; bases not matched to a gene: 15. The CDR3 has 18 residues. The chain's CDR3 is CASSNSIGTGDIDSPLHF. DNA of the CDR3: TGTGCCAGCAGTAACAGCATCGGGACAGGGGACATCGATTCACCCCTCCACTTT.

The rearrangement links TRBV19 to TRBJ1-1, with D unresolved. Germline V gives CDR1 LNHDA, CDR2 SQIVND (reference sequence). V was pared by 3 bases and J by 2 bases, with 16 bases between. The CDR3 loop spans 16 amino acids. For the CDR3, the DNA is TGTGCCAGTAGTATGAAGGGCCATTGGGGAAACACTGAAGCTTTCTTT. This codes for CASSMKGHWGNTEAFF.

The chain combines TRBV7-3 with TRBJ2-1; D is perhaps TRBD1 or TRBD2 (5 bases each). This CDR3 has 15 residues. The V gene lost 1 base and the J gene lost 1 base, with 8 bases spanning the gap. The V gene's germline CDR1 is SGHTA and CDR2 FQGTGA. CDR3 region: CASSLMGRSYNEQFF. DNA of the CDR3: TGTGCCAGCAGCTTAATGGGACGGTCCTACAATGAGCAGTTCTTC.

This clonotype turned up a few times. The chain employs TRBV7-2 and TRBJ1-2; 7 positions agree with TRBD1. After removal of 1 base from V and 1 base from J, the junction contained 0 bases not matched to a gene. CDR1 SGHTA and CDR2 FQGNSA come from the germline V gene. There are 14 residues in the CDR3. As DNA, the CDR3 is TGTGCCAGCAGCTTAGGACAGGGTAACTATGGCTACACCTTC. This translates into CASSLGQGNYGYTF.

The V gene is TRBV7-6, the J gene TRBJ2-1; the D gene is possibly TRBD2 (5 bases). Deletions cut 1 base from V and 0 bases from J, with 10 bases between. The germline V gene encodes CDR1 SGHVS and CDR2 FNYEAQ. The CDR3 loop spans 16 amino acids. The CDR3 is CASSLVSGSSYNEQFF. The CDR3 DNA follows: TGTGCCAGCAGCTTAGTGTCGGGGAGCTCCTACAATGAGCAGTTCTTC.

The CDR3 sequence is CASSEVAGVTGELFF. In DNA form, the CDR3 reads TGTGCCAGCAGTGAGGTAGCGGGAGTCACCGGGGAGCTGTTTTTT. The chain uses TRBV2 and TRBJ2-2; 9 bases map to TRBD2. Germline V lookup: CDR1 SNHLY, CDR2 FYNNEI. The CDR3 has 15 amino acids. The V gene end was trimmed by 3 bases and the J gene end by 4 bases; junction bases not matched to a gene: 3.

This chain joins TRBV4-1 and TRBJ1-2, with D unclear. This CDR3 is built from 16 residues. The V and J ends lost 1 base and 0 bases respectively, with 12 bases between them. CDR1 and CDR2 (germline): MGHRA, YSYEKL. As DNA, the CDR3 is TGCGCCAGCAGCCAAGCCATTCCGGACCCTAACTATGGCTACACCTTC. This translates into CASSQAIPDPNYGYTF.

This rearrangement joins TRBV7-3 to TRBJ2-1; D remains unclear. CDR1 is SGHTA, CDR2 FQGTGA, per germline. This CDR3 comprises 13 residues. Between the trimmed V and J ends, which lost 5 bases and 10 bases, there was a span of 15 bases. DNA of the CDR3: TGTGCCAGCAGCGCAGGAGCGAATGAGGAGCAGTTCTTC. Translation gives CASSAGANEEQFF.

This sequence joins TRBV28 and TRBJ1-1, with a weak D call TRBD1 (6 bases). This CDR3 comprises 15 residues. V lost 3 bases and J lost 1, with 12 bases in between. From germline, CDR1 is MDHEN and CDR2 SYDVKM. The CDR3 sequence: CASSFSGQTNTEAFF. CDR3 in DNA: TGTGCCAGCAGTTTTTCCGGACAGACGAACACTGAAGCTTTCTTT. The full variable domain, with the rest looked up from reference TRBV28 and TRBJ1-1, is DVKVTQSSRYLVKRTGEKVFLECVQDMDHENMFWYRQDPGLGLRLIYFSYDVKMKEKGDIPEGYSVSREKKERFSLILESASTNQTSMYLCASSFSGQTNTEAFFGQGTRLTVV.

This clonotype has more than one count but fewer than ten. This chain connects TRBV19 to TRBJ1-5; 7 bases are a match to TRBD1. The CDR3 length is 16 residues. CDR1 and CDR2 from the germline V gene are LNHDA and SQIVND (reference sequence). The J segment lost 0 bases and the V segment lost 6 bases, leaving 8 bases of the junction unmatched. The CDR3 region has the DNA TGTGCCAGTAGAGGGGACAGCCTACATAGCAATCAGCCCCAGCATTTT. Its protein product is CASRGDSLHSNQPQHF.

The sample holds a few counts of this clonotype. The chain recombines TRBV15 with TRBJ1-2; D gene ambiguous. The V and J ends lost 1 base and 3 bases respectively, with 12 bases between them. The CDR3 is made up of 15 amino acids. CDR1 and CDR2 from the germline V gene are LNHNV and YYDKDF (reference sequence). CDR3 region: CATSRGEGVYYGYTF. The CDR3 DNA is TGTGCCACCAGCAGAGGCGAGGGAGTATACTATGGCTACACCTTC.

J is TRBJ1-1 and V is TRBV4-3, with TRBD1 as a possible D gene (5 bases). Germline values: CDR1 LGHNA, CDR2 YSLEER. The CDR3 length is 16 residues. V lost 4 bases and J 1 base, leaving 16 bases between the germline ends. Here the CDR3 reads CASSLGTVGGNTEAFF. CDR3 coding DNA: TGCGCCAGCAGCCTGGGGACGGTGGGGGGGAACACTGAAGCTTTCTTT.

This clonotype was counted only a few times. V is TRBV20-1 and J is TRBJ1-2; D may be TRBD1 (6 bases). The germline V gene has CDR1 DFQATT and CDR2 SNEGSKA (reference sequence). V was pared by 4 bases and J by 8 bases, with 20 bases between. The CDR3 spans 14 residues. The CDR3 nucleotides read TGCAGTGCTACTCACCGAACAGGGAGTCAGGGCTACACCTTC. Protein: CSATHRTGSQGYTF.